Below are 19 T cell receptor beta chains sequenced from a single sample in a study of blood T cell repertoires in COVID-19. Assay: immunoSEQ multiplex PCR; the TCRdb copy retains only in-frame clones and omits some. The repertoire holds about 250,000 clones, with around 89% as singletons. The material sequenced was PBMCs or T cells enriched from blood (not recorded which). Receptor source: a man aged 35-49 years who had recovered from COVID-19.

The chain carries TRBV6-5 and TRBJ2-7, with D possibly being TRBD2 (6 bases). V was shortened by 6 bases and J by 0 bases, with 12 bases between the two germline ends. The germline V gene encodes CDR1 MNHEY and CDR2 SVGAGI. The CDR3 is 14 residues long. The CDR3: CASRPVADSYEQYF. CDR3 coding DNA: TGTGCCAGCAGGCCTGTAGCGGACTCCTACGAGCAGTACTTC.

The CDR3 DNA reads as TGTGCCATCAGTGAGGGGGCTCTCAATGAGCAGTTCTTC. This encodes CAISEGALNEQFF. V gene TRBV10-3 combines with J gene TRBJ2-1; D perhaps matches TRBD1 (5 bases). Germline CDR1 and CDR2: ENHRY and SYGVKD. Trimming pared 2 bases from V and 6 bases from J, leaving 8 bases between. CDR3 length equals 13 residues.

The chain employs TRBV7-2 and TRBJ1-2; 7 bases map to TRBD1. This CDR3 has 15 amino acids. After removal of 4 bases from V and 7 bases from J, the junction contained 12 bases not matched to a gene. Germline CDR1 and CDR2: SGHTA and FQGNSA. The CDR3 coding sequence is TGTGCCAGCAGCTCCAAAACAGGGGATCACGCTGGCTACACCTTC. Translated, it gives CASSSKTGDHAGYTF.

The chain links TRBV19 to TRBJ1-6; 8 nucleotides agree with TRBD1. The CDR3 runs to 11 residues. Per germline, CDR1 LNHDA and CDR2 SQIVND (reference sequence). Written as DNA, the CDR3 is TGTGCGAGGACAGGGTGTTCACCCCTCCACTTT. It encodes CARTGCSPLHF.

This sequence joins TRBV21-1 and TRBJ2-1; the table names TRBD2, a call not compared with the DNA. TRBV21-1 represents a pseudogene. There are 23 residues in the CDR3. This chain's CDR3 is CASSKVLGGPTSGRRMTYNEQFF. DNA of the CDR3: TGTGCCAGCAGCAAAGTTTTAGGGGGTCCTACTAGCGGGAGGAGGATGACCTACAATGAGCAGTTCTTC.

This clone was seen once. This chain connects TRBV7-6 to TRBJ2-4, with 7 bases matching TRBD1. Germline CDR1 reads SGHVS; CDR2 reads FNYEAQ. The CDR3 is 16 amino acids. V dropped 5 bases and J dropped 2; count of bases not matched to a gene: 9. The CDR3 spells CASSLDRAPSKNIQYF. CDR3 DNA: TGTGCCAGCAGCCTCGACAGGGCACCTTCCAAAAACATTCAGTACTTC.

This clone appeared a single time. The chain recombines TRBV27 with TRBJ2-7; 7 nucleotides align to TRBD1. The CDR3 length is 17 residues. Germline V CDR1 and CDR2: MNHEY, SMNVEV (reference sequence). The ends lost 5 bases at V and 2 bases at J; junction bases unmatched: 15. The DNA of the CDR3 is TGTGCCAGCAGTCTCACCGCTCCGGGACAGACCACCTACGAGCAGTACTTC. Amino acid sequence: CASSLTAPGQTTYEQYF.

The gene calls are TRBV3-1 (or the pseudogene TRBV3-2) and TRBJ1-1; TRBD1 matches at 9 bases. The CDR3 consists of 14 residues. Germline trimming cut 4 bases from V and 10 bases from J; bases unmatched to any gene: 10. Germline V gives CDR1 LGHDT, CDR2 YNNKEL (reference sequence). CDR3 coding DNA: TGTGCCAGCAGCCTCACAGGGGGCGCAAGGGGAGCTTTCTTT. This codes for CASSLTGGARGAFF.

The rearrangement joins TRBV4-2 to TRBJ1-2, with 7 bases lining up with TRBD1. Germline CDR1 reads LGHNA; CDR2 reads YNFKEQ. The CDR3 covers 15 residues. Germline trimming cut 0 bases from V and 4 bases from J; bases unmatched to any gene: 5. The CDR3 region is CASSQDPTGFYGYTF. In DNA, the CDR3 is TGTGCCAGCAGCCAAGATCCGACAGGGTTCTATGGCTACACCTTC.

V and J are TRBV7-9 and TRBJ2-1; D gene uncertain. CDR1 is SEHNR and CDR2 is FQNEAQ in the germline V gene (reference sequence). Deletions cut 5 bases from V and 0 bases from J, with 11 bases between. The CDR3 has 15 residues. CDR3 in amino acids: CASSPPLSSYNEQFF. The CDR3 DNA follows: TGTGCCAGCAGCCCCCCGTTGAGCTCCTACAATGAGCAGTTCTTC.

V gene TRBV19 combines with J gene TRBJ1-5, with D hard to call. Deletions cut 7 bases from V and 1 base from J, with 14 bases between. In germline, CDR1 is LNHDA, CDR2 SQIVND (reference sequence). This CDR3 comprises 15 residues. Here the CDR3 reads CASMWRAQSNQPQHF. Written as DNA, the CDR3 is TGTGCCAGTATGTGGAGGGCACAAAGCAATCAGCCCCAGCATTTT. The full variable domain, completed using reference TRBV19 and TRBJ1-5, is DGGITQSPKYLFRKEGQNVTLSCEQNLNHDAMYWYRQDPGQGLRLIYYSQIVNDFQKGDIAEGYSVSREKKESFPLTVTSAQKNPTAFYLCASMWRAQSNQPQHFGDGTRLSIL.

This clone has a handful of counts. The chain employs TRBV7-8 and TRBJ1-1; D is unresolved. Germline V gene sequence: CDR1 SGHVS, CDR2 FQNEAQ. The CDR3 is 14 residues long. V was pared by 0 bases and J by 1 base, with 6 bases between. CDR3: CASSLALRNTEAFF. The CDR3 nucleotides are TGTGCCAGCAGCTTAGCGCTGAGGAACACTGAAGCTTTCTTT.

The chain combines TRBV7-2 with TRBJ2-3; no reliable D call. Germline V lookup: CDR1 SGHTA, CDR2 FQGNSA. V was pared by 1 base and J by 2 bases, with 10 bases between. This CDR3 spans 15 amino acids. The CDR3 protein is CASSLVSGSTDTQYF. CDR3 coding DNA: TGTGCCAGCAGCTTAGTGTCCGGGTCCACAGATACGCAGTATTTT.

The rearrangement uses TRBV12-5 and TRBJ2-5; 8 positions match TRBD1. Losses at the gene ends were 4 bases for V and 5 bases for J; bases not matched to a gene: 9. Germline V gives CDR1 LGHNT, CDR2 FRNRAP. There are 15 residues in the CDR3. Here the CDR3 reads CASGWLTGGGETQYF. The DNA of the CDR3 is TGTGCTAGTGGTTGGCTAACAGGGGGAGGTGAGACCCAGTACTTC.

This clone was picked up a small number of times. The chain joins TRBV13 to TRBJ1-2, with a possible D match to TRBD1 (6 bases). Trimming cost V 2 bases and J 8 bases, with 12 bases left between them. This CDR3 region has 13 residues. Looked up from germline, CDR1 is PRHDT and CDR2 is FYEKMQ (reference sequence). CDR3: CASSLRQARGYTF. In nucleotides, the CDR3 is TGTGCCAGCAGCTTAAGACAGGCCCGGGGCTACACCTTC.

Comments on this clone: In the same sample, other DNA sequences code for this CDR3. The gene calls are TRBV6-5 and TRBJ1-3; D perhaps matches TRBD1 (6 bases). The germline V and J ends were trimmed by 6 bases and 1 base, with 10 bases remaining between them. The germline gives CDR1 MNHEY, CDR2 SVGAGI. This CDR3 comprises 14 residues. In DNA form, the CDR3 reads TGTGCCAGCAGAACAGGGTCGTCTGGAAACACCATATATTTT. It encodes CASRTGSSGNTIYF.

This rearrangement joins TRBV11-3 to TRBJ2-7, with TRBD1 matching over 8 bases. The CDR3 is 13 residues long. CDR1 SGHNT and CDR2 YENEEA come from the germline V gene. The J segment lost 2 bases and the V segment lost 5 bases, leaving 2 bases of the junction unmatched. CDR3 sequence: CASSMTGAYEQYF. CDR3 sequence (DNA): TGTGCCAGCAGCATGACAGGGGCCTACGAGCAGTACTTC. The whole variable domain, filled in from reference TRBV11-3 and TRBJ2-7, reads EAGVVQSPRYKIIEKKQPVAFWCNPISGHNTLYWYLQNLGQGPELLIRYENEEAVDDSQLPKDRFSAERLKGVDSTLKIQPAELGDSAVYLCASSMTGAYEQYFGPGTRLTVT.

The chain links TRBV6-2 or TRBV6-3 to TRBJ2-3; 9 nucleotides match TRBD2. Germline CDR1 MNHEY, CDR2 SVGEGT. V was pared by 0 bases and J by 5 bases, with 9 bases of the junction left unmatched. The CDR3 has 17 residues. The CDR3 DNA reads as TGTGCCAGCAGTTACTCGCGGGCTAGCGGGATTGAAGATACGCAGTATTTT. It encodes CASSYSRASGIEDTQYF.

The V and J genes are TRBV7-9 and TRBJ1-1, with TRBD1 identical over 7 bases. The CDR3 sequence is 14 residues long. Germline CDR1 and CDR2: SEHNR and FQNEAQ (reference sequence). The trim removed 3 bases at V and 0 bases at J, leaving 1 base unmatched. This CDR3 is CASSFDRVNTEAFF. CDR3 DNA: TGTGCCAGCAGCTTTGACAGGGTGAACACTGAAGCTTTCTTT.